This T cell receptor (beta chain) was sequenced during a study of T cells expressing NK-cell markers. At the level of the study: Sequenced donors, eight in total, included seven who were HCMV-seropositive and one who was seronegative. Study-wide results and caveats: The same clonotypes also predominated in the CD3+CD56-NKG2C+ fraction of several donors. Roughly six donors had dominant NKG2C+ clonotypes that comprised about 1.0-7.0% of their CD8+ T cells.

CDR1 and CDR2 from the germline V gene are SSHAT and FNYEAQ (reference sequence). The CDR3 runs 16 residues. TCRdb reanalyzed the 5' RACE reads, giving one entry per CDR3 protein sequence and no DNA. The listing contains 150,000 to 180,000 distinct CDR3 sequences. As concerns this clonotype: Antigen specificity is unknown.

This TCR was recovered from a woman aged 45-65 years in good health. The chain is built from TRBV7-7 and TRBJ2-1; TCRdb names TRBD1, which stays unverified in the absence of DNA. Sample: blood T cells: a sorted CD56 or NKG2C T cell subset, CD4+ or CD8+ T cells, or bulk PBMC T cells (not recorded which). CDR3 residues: CASSLDNTRDADEQFF.